One sample yielded the 10 T cell receptor beta chains listed below, sequenced in a study of T cells in Graves' hyperthyroidism and ophthalmopathy. There were TCR beta CDR3 regions amplified from RNA transcripts. HTBI primers drove first-round RT-PCR of the TCR CDR3. MiXCR was run by TCRdb on the multiplex PCR reads, yielding one entry per CDR3 protein. The data contain 450,000 to 700,000 distinct CDR3 sequences, about half of them seen just once; the ten biggest clones take up 19%. Sequenced sample: peripheral blood or thyroid tissue (not recorded which). The receptors come from an adult woman with Graves' disease, either hyperthyroidism or ophthalmopathy (not recorded which).

This clonotype appeared many times. The V and J genes are TRBV12-3 or TRBV12-4 and TRBJ2-7; the D gene could be TRBD1 or TRBD2 (5 bases each). V was cut by 1 base and J by 5 bases, with 15 bases left in between. CDR3 length: 15 amino acids. Here the CDR3 DNA reads TGTGCCAGCAGTTTAGGGTTGAGGGACGCCCACGAGCAGTACTTC. Translation gives CASSLGLRDAHEQYF.

The chain has TRBV7-6 and TRBJ2-5, with 16 positions matching TRBD2. The CDR3 consists of 15 residues. Germline-derived CDR1 and CDR2 are SGHVS and FNYEAQ. V lost 4 bases, J lost 6 bases, and 2 bases stayed unmatched. CDR3 DNA sequence: TGTGCCAGCAGCTCGGGACTAGCGGGGGGGAAGACCCAGTACTTC. Protein sequence: CASSSGLAGGKTQYF.

This clonotype was observed at least ten times. This chain uses TRBV19 with TRBJ1-4; D is possibly TRBD1 (6 bases). The germline V and J ends were trimmed by 5 bases and 0 bases, with 19 bases remaining between them. This CDR3 is 18 amino acids long. The germline CDR1 and CDR2 sequences are LNHDA and SQIVND (reference sequence). For the CDR3, the DNA is TGTGCCAGTAGTGACCTCCCGGGGGCCGGGGCAACTAATGAAAAACTGTTTTTT. This sequence encodes CASSDLPGAGATNEKLFF.

As to this clonotype: The junction shows a germline mismatch at one end, possibly a read error. This sequence joins TRBV10-3 and TRBJ2-7; D may be TRBD1 (6 bases). Germline assignment: CDR1 ENHRY and CDR2 SYGVKD. CDR3 length: 13 residues. The CDR3 nucleotides read TGTGCCATCAGTCCAGGGGTGATCGGCGAGCAGCACTTC. This sequence encodes CAISPGVIGEQHF.

This clonotype was counted many times. This chain connects TRBV2 to TRBJ2-2; 14 bases are shared with TRBD2. This CDR3 has 16 residues. Germline V gene sequence: CDR1 SNHLY, CDR2 FYNNEI. The ends lost 4 bases at V and 5 bases at J; junction bases unmatched: 3. The CDR3 sequence is CASSGLAGGGTGELFF. CDR3 bases: TGTGCCAGCAGTGGACTAGCGGGAGGGGGTACCGGGGAGCTGTTTTTT. The whole variable domain, filled in from reference TRBV2 and TRBJ2-2, reads EPEVTQTPSHQVTQMGQEVILRCVPISNHLYFYWYRQILGQKVEFLVSFYNNEISEKSEIFDDQFSVERPDGSNFTLKIRSTKLEDSAMYFCASSGLAGGGTGELFFGEGSRLTVL.

On this clonotype itself: One base away lies a much larger clone, so this may be a sequencing read error. The rearrangement links TRBV7-9 to TRBJ2-7; the match to TRBD2 covers 8 bases. The length of the CDR3 is 14 residues. Germline V gene lookup returns CDR1 SEHNR and CDR2 FQNEAQ (reference sequence). CDR3 DNA: TGTGCCAGCAGCTTTCTAGCGGGCCCATACGCGCAGTACTTC. This sequence encodes CASSFLAGPYAQYF.

This clonotype has ten or more counts. This chain connects TRBV4-1 to TRBJ1-2; possibly TRBD1 for D (5 bases). Germline V gene sequence: CDR1 MGHRA, CDR2 YSYEKL. Deletions cut 1 base from V and 7 bases from J, with 10 bases between. This CDR3 comprises 13 residues. This CDR3 reads CASSQVLGGGYTF. The CDR3, as DNA: TGCGCCAGCAGCCAAGTCTTGGGGGGTGGCTACACCTTC.

As to this clonotype: It is likely a read error, because the conserved phenylalanine at the end of the CDR3 is missing. The V call is TRBV13, the J call TRBJ2-7; 11 bases fit TRBD2. J gave up 4 bases and V 10 bases, and 15 bases lay outside the gene matches. The CDR3 covers 16 residues. The germline V gene has CDR1 PRHDT and CDR2 FYEKMQ (reference sequence). The chain's CDR3 is CATRSGLAGGKYEQYL. The CDR3, as DNA: TGTGCCACCCGTTCAGGGCTAGCGGGAGGAAAATACGAGCAGTACCTC.

In this sample, this clonotype turned up many times. The chain couples TRBV18 to TRBJ1-5, with a tentative D call TRBD1 (5 bases). Per germline, CDR1 KGHSH and CDR2 LQKENI. V was cut by 4 bases and J by 1 base, with 11 bases left in between. CDR3 length: 15 amino acids. CDR3 nucleotides: TGTGCCAGCTCACAGAGCGGGGCCAGCAATCAGCCCCAGCATTTT. Translating gives CASSQSGASNQPQHF. The full variable domain, rest sourced from reference TRBV18 and TRBJ1-5, is NAGVMQNPRHLVRRRGQEARLRCSPMKGHSHVYWYRQLPEEGLKFMVYLQKENIIDESGMPKERFSAEFPKEGPSILRIQQVVRGDSAAYFCASSQSGASNQPQHFGDGTRLSIL.

This clonotype was seen ten or more times. This rearrangement joins TRBV15 to TRBJ1-3; tentative D call: TRBD1 (5 bases). CDR3 length: 15 amino acids. Germline CDR1 reads LNHNV; CDR2 reads YYDKDF (reference sequence). V lost 3 bases, J lost 6 bases, and 15 bases lay in between. Here the CDR3 reads CATSRQTRAENTIYF. The CDR3 DNA sequence: TGTGCCACCAGCAGGCAAACCAGGGCAGAAAACACCATATATTTT.